This T cell receptor beta chain emerged from a study of blood T cell repertoires in COVID-19. The CDR3 sequence is 19 residues long. V shed 5 bases and J shed 0 bases, with 22 bases lying between them. Per the germline V gene, CDR1 is SGHVS and CDR2 is FQNEAQ. Individuals drawn from under 30 US areas were roughly 18 to 95 years old. Profiling relied on immunoSEQ multiplex PCR, and the TCRdb table lists in-frame clones only, not all of them. There are 60,000 to 75,000 clones in the sample; around 66% occur only once, and around half lies in the top ten. This clonotype was obtained from a woman aged 60-75 years who had been exposed to COVID-19. This chain connects TRBV7-8 to TRBJ2-2, with D maybe TRBD2 (5 bases). The sample was PBMCs or T cells enriched from blood (not recorded which). The CDR3 is CASSPGFGVRLSNTGELFF. CDR3 bases: TGTGCCAGCAGCCCGGGGTTCGGGGTTCGACTATCGAACACCGGGGAGCTGTTTTTT. Full variable domain (missing parts from reference TRBV7-8 and TRBJ2-2): GAGVSQSPRYKVAKRGQDVALRCDPISGHVSLFWYQQALGQGPEFLTYFQNEAQLDKSGLPSDRFFAERPEGSVSTLKIQRTQQEDSAVYLCASSPGFGVRLSNTGELFFGEGSRLTVL.